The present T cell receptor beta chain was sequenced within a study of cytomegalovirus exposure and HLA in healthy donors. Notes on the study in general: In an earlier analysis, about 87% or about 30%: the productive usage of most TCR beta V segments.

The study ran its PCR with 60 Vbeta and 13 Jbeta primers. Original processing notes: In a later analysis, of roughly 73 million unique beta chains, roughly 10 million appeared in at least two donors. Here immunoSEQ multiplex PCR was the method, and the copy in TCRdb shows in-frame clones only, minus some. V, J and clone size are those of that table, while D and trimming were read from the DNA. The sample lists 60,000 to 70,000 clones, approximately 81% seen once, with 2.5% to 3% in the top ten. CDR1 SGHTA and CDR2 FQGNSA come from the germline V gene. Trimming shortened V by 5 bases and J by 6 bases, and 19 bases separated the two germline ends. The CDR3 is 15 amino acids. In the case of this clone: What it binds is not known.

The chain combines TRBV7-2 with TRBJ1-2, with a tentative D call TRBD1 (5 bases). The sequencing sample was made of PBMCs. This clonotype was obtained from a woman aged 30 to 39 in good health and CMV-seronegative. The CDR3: CASSRSFTGTDGYTF. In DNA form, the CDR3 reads TGTGCCAGCAGCCGCTCGTTCACAGGAACTGATGGCTACACCTTC.